Described below is a single T cell receptor beta chain sequence and its context. The data were taken from a study of T cell responses to AZD1222 COVID-19 vaccine. Only in-frame clones appear in the TCRdb table, and some are missing; sequencing was by immunoSEQ multiplex PCR. The repertoire holds fewer than 200,000 clones, with 90% to 95% as singletons. Sequenced material: peripheral blood, taken on day 0 of MenACWY control vaccination. The receptor was derived from an adult in good health.

The CDR3 loop reads CASSYDSGASNTEAFF. The CDR3, as DNA: TGTGCCAGTAGTTACGATTCGGGGGCTTCGAACACTGAAGCTTTCTTT. V is TRBV19 and J is TRBJ1-1; tentatively, D is TRBD1 (6 bases). V was pared by 5 bases and J by 1 base, with 17 bases between. This CDR3 spans 16 amino acids. CDR1 and CDR2 (germline): LNHDA, SQIVND (reference sequence).